A single sample is the source of the 18 T cell receptor beta chains below, sequenced in a study of blood T cells in healthy people across ages. Then a second PCR, running about 6 to 11 cycles, was carried out with a sample-barcoded 5' primer and a J-beta primer mix. From the 5' RACE reads, TCRdb called clonotypes with MiXCR, one entry per CDR3 protein. Among about 1,400,000 distinct CDR3 sequences, roughly 45% were seen once, and the ten largest hold less than 8%. Sequencing used blood. All receptors derive from a woman between 18 and 29 years old in good health.

Notes on this clonotype: A junction boundary mismatches the germline segment, possibly from a read error. This CDR3 reads CDSGGGNQPQHF. CDR3 nucleotide sequence: TGCGACAGCGGTGGCGGAAATCAGCCCCAGCATTTT. This rearrangement joins TRBV4-1 to TRBJ1-5; D call uncertain. CDR3 length: 12 residues. The germline CDR1 and CDR2 sequences are MGHRA and YSYEKL.

Concerning this clonotype itself: A junction boundary mismatches the germline segment, possibly from a read error. The V and J genes are TRBV6-5 and TRBJ2-7; weak D call: TRBD2 (5 bases). This CDR3 is 13 amino acids long. The germline CDR1 and CDR2 sequences are MNHEY and SVGAGI. CDR3 in amino acids: CASRSGLTYEQYF. CDR3 nucleotide sequence: TGCGCCAGCAGGAGCGGATTAACCTACGAGCAGTACTTC.

This clonotype was detected a few times. The chain is built from TRBV7-9 and TRBJ2-3; 8 nucleotides match TRBD2. Unmatched junction bases numbered 6, after V lost 5 bases and J lost 5 bases. Germline loops: CDR1 SEHNR, CDR2 FQNEAQ (reference sequence). This CDR3 region has 14 residues. The CDR3 nucleotides are TGTGCCAGCAGCCCGCGGCGGGAGGTAGATACGCAGTATTTT. It is translated as CASSPRREVDTQYF.

The V call is TRBV6-5, the J call TRBJ2-4; 8 nucleotides match TRBD1. The assigned J gene may be wrong: the sequence end matches TRBJ2-7 better. This CDR3 is 15 amino acids long. Germline V gene sequence: CDR1 MNHEY, CDR2 SVGAGI. The CDR3 nucleotides are TGTGCCAGCAGAGGGGGACAGGTAGTTGGCTACGAGCAGTACTTC. It translates to CASRGGQVVGYEQYF.

The CDR3 region is CASSVLGKSSYEQYF. CDR3 DNA sequence: TGTGCCAGCTCCGTGTTAGGGAAGAGCTCCTACGAGCAGTACTTC. The chain couples TRBV27 to TRBJ2-7; D remains unclear. Germline CDR1 MNHEY, CDR2 SMNVEV (reference sequence). V was clipped by 8 bases and J by 0 bases, with 17 bases between them. This CDR3 has 15 amino acids.

V usage is TRBV6-1 and J usage is TRBJ2-2; weak D call: TRBD2 (6 bases). Per germline, CDR1 MNHNS and CDR2 SASEGT. The CDR3 is 15 residues long. V lost 3 bases to trimming and J lost 3 bases, with 11 bases between them. In DNA, the CDR3 is TGTGCCAGCAGTGAGCTAGCGCCTGACACCGGGGAGCTGTTTTTT. Amino acids: CASSELAPDTGELFF.

This clonotype showed up just a few times. CDR3 in amino acids: CASSAGGLRGDTQYF. The CDR3, as DNA: TGTGCCAGCAGCGCGGGGGGGCTACGGGGAGATACGCAGTATTTT. This rearrangement joins TRBV9 to TRBJ2-3; the match to TRBD2 covers 8 bases. The CDR3 covers 15 residues. Germline V gene sequence: CDR1 SGDLS, CDR2 YYNGEE. V lost 3 bases, J lost 5 bases, and 8 bases stayed unmatched. Full variable domain (missing parts from reference TRBV9 and TRBJ2-3): DSGVTQTPKHLITATGQRVTLRCSPRSGDLSVYWYQQSLDQGLQFLIQYYNGEERAKGNILERFSAQQFPDLHSELNLSSLELGDSALYFCASSAGGLRGDTQYFGPGTRLTVL.

The chain carries TRBV29-1 and TRBJ1-1, with D perhaps matching TRBD1 (5 bases). From germline, CDR1 is SQVTM and CDR2 ANQGSEA. This CDR3 has 14 amino acids. V was shortened by 2 bases and J by 5 bases, with 15 bases between the two germline ends. The CDR3 here is CSVENGGFWTEAFF. The CDR3 DNA reads as TGCAGCGTTGAAAATGGGGGATTTTGGACTGAAGCTTTCTTT.

The chain recombines TRBV20-1 with TRBJ2-3; D uncertain. The length of the CDR3 is 13 residues. The ends were cut back, 7 bases at V and 0 bases at J, with 11 bases in the middle. CDR1 and CDR2 from the germline V gene are DFQATT and SNEGSKA (reference sequence). The CDR3 reads CSGWAGSTDTQYF. The CDR3 DNA sequence: TGCAGTGGCTGGGCAGGTAGCACAGATACGCAGTATTTT.

CDR3 protein: CASSLYGPRIISTDTQYF. The CDR3 bases are TGTGCCAGCAGTTTATACGGACCGAGAATAATCAGCACAGATACGCAGTATTTT. V and J are TRBV27 and TRBJ2-3; no clear D. The CDR3 extends over 18 amino acids. Germline CDR1 is MNHEY and CDR2 is SMNVEV (reference sequence). The V and J ends lost 1 base and 0 bases respectively, with 17 bases between them.

The chain uses TRBV30 and TRBJ1-1; unclear D gene. This CDR3 region has 12 residues. V was shortened by 5 bases and J by 2 bases, with 9 bases between the two germline ends. Germline CDR1 is GTSNPN and CDR2 is SVGIG (reference sequence). The CDR3 is CAWGRVNTEAFF. The CDR3 DNA reads as TGTGCCTGGGGGAGGGTAAACACTGAAGCTTTCTTT.

The J gene is TRBJ2-5, the V gene TRBV5-1, with D tentatively TRBD2 (5 bases). CDR1 and CDR2 (germline): SGHRS, YFSETQ. The V and J ends lost 0 bases and 11 bases respectively, with 11 bases between them. This CDR3 has 12 amino acids. CDR3 sequence: CASSLEAGEQYF. The CDR3 DNA sequence: TGCGCCAGCAGCTTGGAGGCGGGTGAGCAGTACTTC.

This clonotype turned up a few times. V usage is TRBV20-1 and J usage is TRBJ1-4, with 7 positions matching TRBD1. The junction had 8 bases not matched to a gene; V was cut back by 5 bases and J by 5 bases. Germline CDR1 DFQATT, CDR2 SNEGSKA (reference sequence). The CDR3 contains 14 residues. The CDR3 reads CSAPVGTENEKLFF. The DNA of the CDR3 is TGCAGTGCTCCGGTGGGGACAGAAAATGAAAAACTGTTTTTT.

CDR3 DNA: TGTGCCAGCAGTGATACTAGACCGCCGAACACCGGGGAGCTGTTTTTT. It encodes CASSDTRPPNTGELFF. The V gene is TRBV25-1, the J gene TRBJ2-2; possibly TRBD2 for D (5 bases). Trimming took 3 bases from V and 0 from J, leaving 11 bases between them. The germline gives CDR1 MGHDK, CDR2 SYGVNS. CDR3 length: 16 amino acids.

The genes are TRBV10-3 and TRBJ1-5, with TRBD1 as a possible D gene (5 bases). CDR3 length: 14 amino acids. CDR1 ENHRY and CDR2 SYGVKD come from the germline V gene. V gave up 4 bases and J gave up 2 bases, with 9 bases separating them. In DNA, the CDR3 is TGTGCCATCAGTGGGCAGGGCGGCAATCAGCCCCAGCATTTT. Translation gives CAISGQGGNQPQHF.

The chain carries TRBV5-1 and TRBJ2-1; 12 bases line up with TRBD2. The V segment lost 3 bases and the J segment 0 bases; nucleotides outside the gene matches: 4. CDR3 length: 17 residues. Germline assignment: CDR1 SGHRS and CDR2 YFSETQ. The CDR3 nucleotides read TGCGCCAGCAGCTCGCGGACTAGCGGGATCTCCTACAATGAGCAGTTCTTC. As protein: CASSSRTSGISYNEQFF.

This clonotype was detected only a few times. The J gene is TRBJ1-2, the V gene TRBV10-3; TRBD1 matches at 9 bases. V lost 5 bases and J lost 1; bases outside the gene matches: 11. The CDR3 is 17 residues long. The germline CDR1 and CDR2 sequences are ENHRY and SYGVKD. The CDR3 protein is CAISPRGGQGFNYGYTF. In DNA form, the CDR3 reads TGTGCCATCAGTCCCAGAGGGGGACAGGGCTTTAACTATGGCTACACCTTC.

The V call is TRBV20-1, the J call TRBJ1-6, with a possible D match to TRBD1 (6 bases). This CDR3 is built from 14 residues. V lost 3 bases, J lost 10 bases, and 16 bases lay in between. The germline CDR1 and CDR2 sequences are DFQATT and SNEGSKA (reference sequence). The DNA of the CDR3 is TGCAGTGCTAGCCTCCGGGACACAAAATCACCCCTCCACTTT. Its protein is CSASLRDTKSPLHF.